This T cell receptor (beta chain) was recorded in a study of T cells after posttransplantation cyclophosphamide. A marrow graft followed busulfan-fludarabine conditioning, with cyclophosphamide on days +3 and +4. Germline trimming cut 3 bases from V and 4 bases from J; bases unmatched to any gene: 0. This CDR3 has 14 amino acids. The V gene's germline CDR1 is MDHEN and CDR2 SYDVKM. Measured with immunoSEQ multiplex PCR; TCRdb has only the in-frame clones, and not every one. The repertoire has about 12,000 clones, none seen only once; the ten largest take 25% to 30%. This clone was picked up many times.

The sequence was collected from a female patient aged 40-50 years who received an allogeneic stem cell transplant from an unrelated donor, was CMV-positive, and had acute GVHD only. T cells may partly derive from the graft donor. The specimen was PBMCs, collected after allogeneic stem cell transplant with posttransplant cyclophosphamide. V usage is TRBV28 and J usage is TRBJ2-3; 11 nucleotides match TRBD2. CDR3 sequence reads: CASSFSGGADTQYF. CDR3 nucleotides: TGTGCCAGCAGTTTTAGCGGGGGGGCAGATACGCAGTATTTT.